Listed here are 27 T cell receptor beta chains from one sample, sequenced in a study of T cell clones after liver transplantation (dated by TCRdb to between 2018 and 2021). Library prep was done by the immunoSEQ multiplex PCR assay. Sourced from immuneACCESS, this table was stored by TCRdb with only in-frame sequences that have V and J called. A share of the clones is absent; for the studies checked, an unresolved V gene accounts for under half, and the remainder has no known explanation. Here the sample has more than 100,000 clones; roughly 80% occur a single time. In total, the top ten clones hold 2.5% to 3.5% of the sample. This sample comprised CD4+ T cells from blood, obtained approximately 43 months after liver transplant. Every receptor here comes from a human patient who received a liver transplant. Some T cells seen after a transplant may have their origin in the graft donor.

V gene TRBV14 combines with J gene TRBJ1-1; D uncertain. Trimming shortened V by 1 base and J by 5 bases, and 8 bases separated the two germline ends. This CDR3 has 13 amino acids. Germline V CDR1 and CDR2: SGHDN, FVKESK. The CDR3 DNA reads as TGTGCCAGCAGCCAAGGGTCAAGGACTGAAGCTTTCTTT. It is translated as CASSQGSRTEAFF.

The chain links TRBV7-9 to TRBJ1-2; tentative D call: TRBD1 (6 bases). This CDR3 has 15 residues. V lost 4 bases, J lost 2 bases, and 14 bases lay in between. The germline V gene encodes CDR1 SEHNR and CDR2 FQNEAQ (reference sequence). The CDR3 DNA follows: TGTGCCAGCAGCTCGCTTAACAGGGAGAACTATGGCTACACCTTC. It yields the protein CASSSLNRENYGYTF.

The V call is TRBV6-1, the J call TRBJ1-4, with 7 bases matching TRBD1. The CDR3 contains 16 residues. Looked up from germline, CDR1 is MNHNS and CDR2 is SASEGT. The V and J ends lost 4 bases and 8 bases, in that order; junction bases with no gene match: 13. The CDR3 spells CASSGTNRGWVEKLFF. The CDR3, as DNA: TGTGCCAGCAGTGGCACAAACAGGGGCTGGGTAGAAAAACTGTTTTTT.

V gene TRBV5-4 combines with J gene TRBJ1-2; TRBD1 is a possible D gene (5 bases). CDR1 SGHNT and CDR2 YYREEE come from the germline V gene (reference sequence). Trimming removed 4 bases at V and 14 bases at J, with 21 bases between. The CDR3 has 13 residues. The DNA of the CDR3 is TGTGCCAGCAGCCCCGGGAGAGACAGCTTCGAAACCTTC. Translation gives CASSPGRDSFETF. The variable domain in full, with the rest retrieved from reference TRBV5-4 and TRBJ1-2, is ETGVTQSPTHLIKTRGQQVTLRCSSQSGHNTVSWYQQALGQGPQFIFQYYREEENGRGNFPPRFSGLQFPNYSSELNVNALELDDSALYLCASSPGRDSFETFGSGTRLTVV.

This clone was observed a few times. This chain links TRBV7-9 with TRBJ2-4, with 7 bases fitting TRBD1. Germline trimming cut 5 bases from V and 8 bases from J; bases unmatched to any gene: 9. The length of the CDR3 is 14 residues. CDR1 is SEHNR and CDR2 is FQNEAQ in the germline V gene (reference sequence). The CDR3 coding sequence is TGTGCCAGCAGCACGGGGACAGCTGGGGACATTCAGTACTTC. Protein product: CASSTGTAGDIQYF. Together with reference TRBV7-9 and TRBJ2-4, the CDR3 gives the full variable domain: DTGVSQNPRHKITKRGQNVTFRCDPISEHNRLYWYRQTLGQGPEFLTYFQNEAQLEKSRLLSDRFSAERPKGSFSTLEIQRTEQGDSAMYLCASSTGTAGDIQYFGAGTRLSVL.

This chain links TRBV28 with TRBJ1-1; D possibly corresponds to TRBD1 (6 bases). V was shortened by 3 bases and J by 1 base, with 21 bases between the two germline ends. Germline CDR1 reads MDHEN; CDR2 reads SYDVKM. The CDR3 is 18 residues long. The CDR3 nucleotides are TGTGCCAGCAGTTTCGGGACCCGGGGGGCGCGAAGGAACACTGAAGCTTTCTTT. The encoded protein is CASSFGTRGARRNTEAFF. The variable domain in full, completed from reference TRBV28 and TRBJ1-1, reads DVKVTQSSRYLVKRTGEKVFLECVQDMDHENMFWYRQDPGLGLRLIYFSYDVKMKEKGDIPEGYSVSREKKERFSLILESASTNQTSMYLCASSFGTRGARRNTEAFFGQGTRLTVV.

The chain recombines TRBV27 with TRBJ1-1; no definite D call. Looked up from germline, CDR1 is MNHEY and CDR2 is SMNVEV (reference sequence). This CDR3 spans 11 amino acids. With 6 bases removed from V and 1 base from J, the gap between germline ends came to 3 bases. CDR3 DNA sequence: TGTGCCAGCAGGGGGAACACTGAAGCTTTCTTT. It translates to CASRGNTEAFF.

There are many counts of this clone. This chain joins TRBV4-2 and TRBJ2-7; 11 bases line up with TRBD2. The V segment lost 4 bases and the J segment 3 bases; nucleotides outside the gene matches: 8. Per germline, CDR1 LGHNA and CDR2 YNFKEQ. The CDR3 runs to 16 residues. CDR3 nucleotides: TGTGCCAGCAGCCCGTTAGCGGGACTAGCGGACTACGAGCAGTACTTC. It is translated as CASSPLAGLADYEQYF.

V gene TRBV5-1 combines with J gene TRBJ1-2; TRBD1 aligns across 9 bases. The V gene end was trimmed by 3 bases and the J gene end by 4 bases; junction bases not matched to a gene: 16. The CDR3 covers 18 residues. Germline V lookup: CDR1 SGHRS, CDR2 YFSETQ. CDR3 in DNA: TGCGCCAGCAGCTCGAAACCGGGACAGGGTATAGGAGTCTATGGCTACACCTTC. This translates into CASSSKPGQGIGVYGYTF.

This chain connects TRBV5-1 to TRBJ2-5; no firm D call. V lost 4 bases to trimming and J lost 2 bases, with 12 bases between them. Germline CDR1 is SGHRS and CDR2 is YFSETQ. This CDR3 is 14 amino acids long. The CDR3 sequence: CASSPFWGQETQYF. The DNA of the CDR3 is TGCGCCAGCAGCCCCTTTTGGGGTCAAGAGACCCAGTACTTC.

V usage is TRBV7-3 and J usage is TRBJ2-3, with D possibly TRBD1 on 6 matching bases. CDR1 SGHTA and CDR2 FQGTGA come from the germline V gene. The CDR3 extends over 15 amino acids. Deletions cut 4 bases from V and 0 bases from J, with 11 bases between. The CDR3 is CASSSTQGSTDTQYF. In DNA, the CDR3 is TGTGCCAGCAGCTCGACACAGGGCAGCACAGATACGCAGTATTTT.

J is TRBJ2-3 and V is TRBV18; no firm D call. CDR1 is KGHSH, CDR2 LQKENI, per germline. This CDR3 contains 13 residues. The V gene lost 6 bases and the J gene lost 6 bases, with 13 bases spanning the gap. The DNA of the CDR3 is TGTGCCAGCTCGCCCGCCAGTGTTGATACGCAGTATTTT. Translated, it gives CASSPASVDTQYF.

The table lists this clone with a few counts. CDR3 protein: CASSQSQGTAEAFF. The CDR3, as DNA: TGTGCCAGCAGCCAAAGCCAGGGTACCGCTGAAGCTTTCTTT. The chain carries TRBV5-4 and TRBJ1-1; weak D call: TRBD1 (5 bases). The germline V gene has CDR1 SGHNT and CDR2 YYREEE (reference sequence). Trimming left V 4 bases short and J 6 bases short, with 16 bases between. The CDR3 contains 14 residues.

This chain uses TRBV6-5 with TRBJ2-3, with D hard to call. CDR3 length: 11 residues. Looked up from germline, CDR1 is MNHEY and CDR2 is SVGAGI. Trimming left V 3 bases short and J 5 bases short, with 3 bases between. The CDR3 region is CASSYVDTQYF. For the CDR3, the DNA is TGTGCCAGCAGTTATGTAGATACGCAGTATTTT.

A single count supports this clone. J is TRBJ2-3 and V is TRBV11-3; 10 positions agree with TRBD1. Germline assignment: CDR1 SGHNT and CDR2 YENEEA. There are 13 residues in the CDR3. J was trimmed by 6 bases and V by 5 bases; bases with no gene match: 2. The CDR3 loop reads CASSGTGADTQYF. The CDR3 DNA is TGTGCCAGCAGCGGGACAGGGGCGGATACGCAGTATTTT.

This chain's CDR3 is CASRLSGASYEQYF. CDR3 DNA: TGTGCCAGCAGGCTTAGCGGGGCCTCCTACGAGCAGTACTTC. The chain joins TRBV6-5 to TRBJ2-7; 8 bases line up with TRBD2. The CDR3 is 14 residues long. Germline V gives CDR1 MNHEY, CDR2 SVGAGI. The V segment lost 6 bases and the J segment 0 bases; nucleotides outside the gene matches: 4.

This chain joins TRBV19 and TRBJ1-2, with 9 bases fitting TRBD1. The germline V gene has CDR1 LNHDA and CDR2 SQIVND (reference sequence). The V gene end was trimmed by 4 bases and the J gene end by 4 bases; junction bases not matched to a gene: 19. The CDR3 extends over 19 amino acids. This CDR3 is CASSTLSSPGTGMIYGYTF. In nucleotides, the CDR3 is TGTGCCAGTAGTACCCTCTCCTCTCCCGGGACAGGGATGATCTATGGCTACACCTTC.

The V gene is TRBV5-1, the J gene TRBJ1-2, with 7 bases that match TRBD1. V gave up 2 bases and J gave up 1 base; unmatched junction bases: 8. The CDR3 is 16 amino acids. CDR1 is SGHRS and CDR2 is YFSETQ in the germline V gene. CDR3 DNA: TGCGCCAGCAGCTTAACAGGGGTGTTACGTAACTATGGCTACACCTTC. The encoded protein is CASSLTGVLRNYGYTF.

The chain links TRBV7-2 to TRBJ1-2; 7 bases fit TRBD1. V lost 5 bases, J lost 8 bases, and 17 bases stayed unmatched. The CDR3 length is 16 residues. Germline V gene data show CDR1 as SGHTA and CDR2 as FQGNSA. The CDR3 DNA reads as TGTGCCAGCAGCCGCATCCCGACAGGGATATCTCGCGGCTACACCTTC. The encoded protein is CASSRIPTGISRGYTF. Variable domain in full (rest from reference TRBV7-2 and TRBJ1-2): GAGVSQSPSNKVTEKGKDVELRCDPISGHTALYWYRQSLGQGLEFLIYFQGNSAPDKSGLPSDRFSAERTGGSVSTLTIQRTQQEDSAVYLCASSRIPTGISRGYTFGSGTRLTVV.

The rearrangement joins TRBV7-2 to TRBJ2-2; 14 bases are shared with TRBD2. The junction had 4 bases not matched to a gene; V was cut back by 4 bases and J by 6 bases. The germline CDR1 and CDR2 sequences are SGHTA and FQGNSA. The CDR3 is 16 amino acids. The CDR3 spells CASSSSTSGRAGELFF. In DNA form, the CDR3 reads TGTGCCAGCAGCTCCTCGACTAGCGGGAGGGCCGGGGAGCTGTTTTTT.

This clone was seen a few times. The chain is built from TRBV27 and TRBJ2-7, with 7 bases that match TRBD1. V lost 6 bases to trimming and J lost 2 bases; unmatched junction nucleotides: 13. CDR3 size: 16 residues. The germline gives CDR1 MNHEY, CDR2 SMNVEV (reference sequence). CDR3 loop: CASRKNFRGQTYEQYF. Here the CDR3 DNA reads TGTGCCAGCAGAAAGAATTTTCGGGGACAGACCTACGAGCAGTACTTC.

This clone was recorded once. V and J are TRBV28 and TRBJ1-6; 9 nucleotides align to TRBD1. V gave up 5 bases and J gave up 6 bases; unmatched junction bases: 5. Germline V gene lookup returns CDR1 MDHEN and CDR2 SYDVKM. The CDR3 is 15 amino acids. CDR3 sequence (DNA): TGTGCCAGCAGTCTCCGGGACAGGGTTAATTCACCCCTCCACTTT. It yields the protein CASSLRDRVNSPLHF. Filled out from reference TRBV28 and TRBJ1-6, the complete variable domain reads DVKVTQSSRYLVKRTGEKVFLECVQDMDHENMFWYRQDPGLGLRLIYFSYDVKMKEKGDIPEGYSVSREKKERFSLILESASTNQTSMYLCASSLRDRVNSPLHFGNGTRLTVT.

The V gene is TRBV5-5, the J gene TRBJ1-6, with a possible D match to TRBD1 (5 bases). CDR3 length equals 17 residues. In germline, CDR1 is SGHKS, CDR2 YYEKEE (reference sequence). V dropped 3 bases and J dropped 5 bases, with 18 bases sitting between them. As DNA, the CDR3 is TGTGCCAGCAGCTCCGGGGGTCGGGGCTTACATAATTCACCCCTCCACTTT. Its translation: CASSSGGRGLHNSPLHF.

The chain is built from TRBV27 and TRBJ2-5, with 7 nucleotides matching TRBD1. J lost 3 bases, V lost 1 base, and 14 bases had no gene match. The CDR3 is 18 residues long. Germline assignment: CDR1 MNHEY and CDR2 SMNVEV (reference sequence). The CDR3 DNA is TGTGCCAGCAGTTTATATCCCCCGCTCACGCAGGGGGAAGAGACCCAGTACTTC. Its translation: CASSLYPPLTQGEETQYF.

On this clone itself: Possible read error: a much larger clone is one base away. The V gene is TRBV28, the J gene TRBJ2-3; no definite D call. Trimming removed 6 bases from V and 1 base from J, with 5 bases in between. Per the germline V gene, CDR1 is MDHEN and CDR2 is SYDVKM. This CDR3 has 12 residues. The CDR3, as DNA: TGTGCCAGCAGCCCACGCACAGATACGCAGTATTTT. Translating it yields CASSPRTDTQYF.

The chain has TRBV7-8 and TRBJ2-6, with D possibly being TRBD2 (5 bases). This CDR3 region has 15 residues. CDR1 is SGHVS and CDR2 is FQNEAQ in the germline V gene. Deletions cut 1 base from V and 3 bases from J, with 7 bases between. For the CDR3, the DNA is TGTGCCAGCAGCTTAGTGAGGGTTGGGGCCAACGTCCTGACTTTC. This gives the protein CASSLVRVGANVLTF.

This chain joins TRBV9 and TRBJ1-3; D is undetermined. Germline loops: CDR1 SGDLS, CDR2 YYNGEE. CDR3 length: 16 amino acids. The V and J ends lost 3 bases and 2 bases respectively, with 15 bases between them. The CDR3 region has the DNA TGTGCCAGCAGCGCTCGGGAGGGAAGTACTGGAAACACCATATATTTT. This sequence encodes CASSAREGSTGNTIYF.